This TCR beta chain was identified in a study of blood T cell repertoires in COVID-19. Study at large: The origin of the acute and convalescent COVID-19 samples was the United States, Italy and Spain. From T cells, B-cell-depleted T cells, or PBMCs came the material, which was cDNA or gDNA.

Germline CDR1 reads MNHEY; CDR2 reads SMNVEV (reference sequence). The V gene end was trimmed by 5 bases and the J gene end by 0 bases; junction bases not matched to a gene: 7. This CDR3 spans 16 amino acids. TCRdb's copy holds only in-frame clones and misses some; the assay was immunoSEQ multiplex PCR. The sample consists of under 300,000 clones, around 85% of them appearing once. All enrollees were roughly 18 to 95 years old and from 20 to 30 US areas. The rearrangement joins TRBV27 to TRBJ2-7, with 10 bases lining up with TRBD2. The TCR sequence derives from a woman between 35 and 50 years old with acute COVID-19. The sample consisted of PBMCs or T cells enriched from blood (not recorded which). CDR3 coding DNA: TGTGCCAGCAGTCTCCGGGCTAGCGGGAGCTCCTACGAGCAGTACTTC. Translating it yields CASSLRASGSSYEQYF.